The clone carrying this TCR beta chain was observed many times. The antigen is unknown. Per germline, CDR1 SGHNT and CDR2 YYREEE (reference sequence). Trimming took 4 bases from V and 4 from J; bases not matched to a gene: 4. This CDR3 contains 13 residues. The sample comes from a study of CD8+CD57+ T cells in acquired aplastic anemia. Study information: The average for DNA from sorted CD4+ and CD8+ cells was 3.2 ug. Regarding the study as a whole: The same twenty-nine CD8+ CDR3 sequences occurred in patients and in controls. For CD8+ Simpson's diversity, patients and controls showed no significant difference.

All sequencing subjects had displayed CD8+CD57+ cell expansion on flow cytometry. TCR beta VDJ and CDR3 profiling used genomic DNA as template. TCRdb re-called the reads with MiXCR, one entry per CDR3 protein. The table shows around 430,000 distinct CDR3 sequences, with approximately 32% occurring only once. The source of this sequence is a human donor with aplastic anemia. The V gene is TRBV5-4, the J gene TRBJ1-2; TRBD1 matches 7 bases. Sequencing was done on a sample of sorted CD4+, CD8+, or CD8+CD57+ T cells (not recorded which) from PBMCs. CDR3 residues: CASSPRDSYGYTF. CDR3 nucleotide sequence: TGTGCCAGCAGCCCCCGGGACAGCTATGGCTACACCTTC.